The sequence of this T cell receptor (beta chain) was determined in a study of T-cell memory formation after mild COVID-19. Germline CDR1 and CDR2: SGHNT and YENEEA. Trimming pared 1 base from V and 8 bases from J, leaving 11 bases between. The CDR3 runs to 13 residues. TCRdb re-derived calls from the 5' RACE reads in MiXCR, one entry per CDR3 protein. The data show about 350,000 distinct CDR3 sequences, with roughly 15% seen just once and 20% to 25% held by the top ten. This clonotype was seen ten or more times. V gene TRBV11-3 combines with J gene TRBJ1-2; the D gene is possibly TRBD1 (5 bases). This TCR was recovered from a man younger than 35 who had mild COVID-19 (a few samples of this study predate the infection). Cell type and time point are not known. The material sequenced was PBMCs or a T cell subset sorted from them (not recorded which). In DNA, the CDR3 is TGTGCCAGCAGCTTAGCAACAGGAACGGGCTACACCTTC. Its translation: CASSLATGTGYTF.